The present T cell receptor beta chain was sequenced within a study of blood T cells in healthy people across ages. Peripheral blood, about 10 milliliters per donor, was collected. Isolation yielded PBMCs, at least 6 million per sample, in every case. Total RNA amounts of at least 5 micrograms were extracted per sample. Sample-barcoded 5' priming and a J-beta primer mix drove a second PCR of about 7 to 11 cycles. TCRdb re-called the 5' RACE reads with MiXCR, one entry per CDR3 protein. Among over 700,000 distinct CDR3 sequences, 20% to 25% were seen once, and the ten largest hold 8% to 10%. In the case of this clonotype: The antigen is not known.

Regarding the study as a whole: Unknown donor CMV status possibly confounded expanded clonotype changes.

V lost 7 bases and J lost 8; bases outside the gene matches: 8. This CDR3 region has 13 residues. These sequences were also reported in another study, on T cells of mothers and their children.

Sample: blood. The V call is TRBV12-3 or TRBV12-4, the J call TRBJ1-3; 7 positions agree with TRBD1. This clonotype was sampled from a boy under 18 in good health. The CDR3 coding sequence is TGTGCCAGCACCGCAAGAACAGGGGACACCATATATTTT. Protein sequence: CASTARTGDTIYF.